These 21 T cell receptor beta chains share one sample of origin, sequenced in a study of radiotherapy plus CTLA-4 blockade in lung cancer. Profiled with immunoSEQ multiplex PCR; TCRdb holds only in-frame clones, not every one. Here the sample spans 90,000 to 130,000 clones, about four fifths being singletons. Sequencing was performed on peripheral blood, taken from a patient treated with radiotherapy plus ipilimumab. All receptors come from a human donor with non-small cell lung cancer that progressed on radiotherapy plus ipilimumab. Some clones in this sample may be carry-over from other donors' samples.

This clone appeared a few times. The chain has TRBV4-3 and TRBJ1-6; 11 bases map to TRBD1. V trimming: 0 bases; J trimming: 9 bases; junction bases outside the gene matches: 4. From germline, CDR1 is LGHNA and CDR2 YSLEER. The CDR3 length is 16 residues. The CDR3 region is CASSQESGQGGSPLHF. CDR3 coding DNA: TGCGCCAGCAGCCAAGAATCGGGACAGGGGGGTTCACCCCTCCACTTT.

The chain links TRBV30 to TRBJ1-2; the D gene is possibly TRBD1 (6 bases). The CDR3 has 17 residues. The V end was cut by 8 bases, the J end by 1 base, with 26 bases between. CDR1 and CDR2 from the germline V gene are GTSNPN and SVGIG (reference sequence). For the CDR3, the DNA is TGTGCCCGACGATACAGGCAGGGGAGGGCTAGTAACTATGGCTACACCTTC. It specifies CARRYRQGRASNYGYTF.

Comments on this clone: One end of the junction varies from germline; a read error may be responsible. This rearrangement joins TRBV15 to TRBJ2-7; D call uncertain. Germline assignment: CDR1 LNHNV and CDR2 YYDKDF (reference sequence). This CDR3 spans 19 amino acids. CDR3 nucleotide sequence: TGTGCCACCAGCACGCCGTCGGGCAAGAAAGGCTCTCCCGCCTACGAGCAGTGCTTC. The encoded protein is CATSTPSGKKGSPAYEQCF. Combining the CDR3 with reference TRBV15 and TRBJ2-7 gives the whole variable domain DAMVIQNPRYQVTQFGKPVTLSCSQTLNHNVMYWYQQKSSQAPKLLFHYYDKDFNNEADTPDNFQSRRPNTSFCFLDIRSPGLGDTAMYLCATSTPSGKKGSPAYEQCFGPGTRLTVT.

This rearrangement joins TRBV18 to TRBJ2-7, with 7 bases that match TRBD1. Trimming cost V 3 bases and J 5 bases; bases outside gene matches: 4. The CDR3 contains 13 residues. Germline V gene lookup returns CDR1 KGHSH and CDR2 LQKENI. DNA for the CDR3: TGTGCCAGCTCACCGACAGGGTATAACGAGCAGTACTTC. Translation: CASSPTGYNEQYF. The entire variable domain, with the rest obtained from reference TRBV18 and TRBJ2-7, is as follows: NAGVMQNPRHLVRRRGQEARLRCSPMKGHSHVYWYRQLPEEGLKFMVYLQKENIIDESGMPKERFSAEFPKEGPSILRIQQVVRGDSAAYFCASSPTGYNEQYFGPGTRLTVT.

J is TRBJ2-5 and V is TRBV27, with D perhaps matching TRBD2 (5 bases). The CDR3 is 13 amino acids. Germline V gene sequence: CDR1 MNHEY, CDR2 SMNVEV (reference sequence). V shed 10 bases and J shed 2 bases, with 14 bases lying between them. CDR3 nucleotide sequence: TGTGCCACCGGACGGGGTGATCAAGAGACCCAGTACTTC. This translates into CATGRGDQETQYF.

At least ten counts were recorded for this clone. V usage is TRBV5-6 and J usage is TRBJ1-3, with D possibly TRBD1 on 5 matching bases. This CDR3 spans 15 amino acids. V lost 0 bases and J lost 3, with 10 bases in between. Germline CDR1 SGHDT, CDR2 YYEEEE. The CDR3 DNA follows: TGTGCCAGCAGCTTGGGGGGCTTTGATGGAAACACCATATATTTT. Translation: CASSLGGFDGNTIYF.

The chain has TRBV29-1 and TRBJ1-2; D ambiguous. This CDR3 has 17 residues. Germline CDR1 SQVTM, CDR2 ANQGSEA. V was clipped by 1 base and J by 0 bases, with 18 bases between them. The CDR3 nucleotides are TGCAGCGTTGAAGCAAAAGGATCGAGTTCGTCTAACTATGGCTACACCTTC. Its protein product is CSVEAKGSSSSNYGYTF.

The V and J genes are TRBV14 and TRBJ1-4; D is unclear. This CDR3 has 14 amino acids. Germline V gene data show CDR1 as SGHDN and CDR2 as FVKESK. V dropped 6 bases and J dropped 5 bases, with 13 bases sitting between them. CDR3 sequence reads: CASSHPASNEKLFF. CDR3 nucleotides: TGTGCCAGCAGTCACCCAGCCTCGAATGAAAAACTGTTTTTT.

This chain joins TRBV27 and TRBJ1-1; possible D gene TRBD1, 6 bases. The V end lost 5 bases, the J end lost 5 bases, and 15 bases lay between the germline ends. In germline, CDR1 is MNHEY, CDR2 SMNVEV (reference sequence). The CDR3 is 14 residues long. In DNA form, the CDR3 reads TGTGCCAGCAGTACCGGTACAGGGAGGACTGAAGCTTTCTTT. Translated, it gives CASSTGTGRTEAFF.

This sequence joins TRBV19 and TRBJ2-7; D is uncertain. The CDR3 spans 13 residues. In germline, CDR1 is LNHDA, CDR2 SQIVND (reference sequence). V was pared by 0 bases and J by 5 bases, with 8 bases between. Here the CDR3 reads CASSIDRWNEQYF. The CDR3 nucleotides are TGTGCCAGTAGTATAGATCGGTGGAACGAGCAGTACTTC.

The chain links TRBV11-3 to TRBJ2-1; D call uncertain. This CDR3 spans 13 amino acids. Between the trimmed V and J ends, which lost 1 base and 10 bases, there was a span of 11 bases. The germline V gene has CDR1 SGHNT and CDR2 YENEEA. The CDR3 coding sequence is TGTGCCAGCAGCTTAGGCACTGGCGCCGAGCAGTTCTTC. It is translated as CASSLGTGAEQFF.

V gene TRBV6-5 combines with J gene TRBJ2-7; 10 bases are shared with TRBD1. Trimming removed 6 bases from V and 1 base from J; junction bases left unmatched: 3. Germline lookup yields CDR1 MNHEY and CDR2 SVGAGI. The CDR3 totals 14 residues. The CDR3 is CASRGTGESYEQYF. In DNA, the CDR3 is TGTGCCAGCAGGGGGACAGGGGAATCCTACGAGCAGTACTTC.

Written as DNA, the CDR3 is TGTGCCAGCAGCCAGAGACGCACAGATACGCAGTATTTT. Its protein product is CASSQRRTDTQYF. The V and J genes are TRBV6-5 and TRBJ2-3; D ambiguous. Trimming shortened V by 6 bases and J by 1 base, and 8 bases separated the two germline ends. Germline V lookup: CDR1 MNHEY, CDR2 SVGAGI. This CDR3 comprises 13 residues.

This sequence joins TRBV9 and TRBJ1-2; no clear D. Germline assignment: CDR1 SGDLS and CDR2 YYNGEE. CDR3 size: 15 residues. V was shortened by 0 bases and J by 4 bases, with 13 bases between the two germline ends. This chain's CDR3 is CASSVGKETPYGYTF. CDR3 nucleotides: TGTGCCAGCAGCGTAGGAAAAGAAACACCCTATGGCTACACCTTC.

The V gene is TRBV2, the J gene TRBJ1-1; no clear D. The CDR3 is 14 residues long. V shed 9 bases and J shed 0 bases, with 14 bases lying between them. Germline CDR1 is SNHLY and CDR2 is FYNNEI. The CDR3 sequence is CASCAQTVNTEAFF. As DNA, the CDR3 is TGTGCCAGTTGCGCTCAAACAGTGAACACTGAAGCTTTCTTT.

V gene TRBV5-4 combines with J gene TRBJ1-6, with D perhaps matching TRBD1 (6 bases). The V end lost 0 bases, the J end lost 7 bases, and 17 bases lay between the germline ends. There are 17 residues in the CDR3. Looked up from germline, CDR1 is SGHNT and CDR2 is YYREEE (reference sequence). The CDR3 loop reads CASSLGPVQGPNSPLHF. Here the CDR3 DNA reads TGTGCCAGCAGCTTGGGGCCGGTACAGGGACCCAATTCACCCCTCCACTTT.

The J gene is TRBJ1-5, the V gene TRBV6-5; TRBD1 matches at 7 bases. Trimming at V came to 5 bases and at J to 5 bases, leaving 9 bases not matched to a gene. In germline, CDR1 is MNHEY, CDR2 SVGAGI. The CDR3 consists of 15 residues. CDR3 coding DNA: TGTGCCAGCAGTGGATCCCGGACAGGATATCAGCCCCAGCATTTT. Translating it yields CASSGSRTGYQPQHF.

The rearrangement uses TRBV27 and TRBJ2-7; the D gene is possibly TRBD1 (5 bases). Germline V gives CDR1 MNHEY, CDR2 SMNVEV (reference sequence). The CDR3 loop spans 14 amino acids. Trimming removed 8 bases at V and 2 bases at J, with 16 bases between. CDR3 residues: CASGTRKTAYEQYF. In nucleotides, the CDR3 is TGTGCCAGCGGAACGCGCAAGACAGCCTACGAGCAGTACTTC.

The chain employs TRBV28 and TRBJ2-3, with D uncertain. The CDR3 runs 9 residues. Germline lookup yields CDR1 MDHEN and CDR2 SYDVKM. V lost 10 bases and J 5 bases, leaving 4 bases between the germline ends. CDR3 residues: CATGDTQYF. The DNA of the CDR3 is TGTGCCACGGGAGATACGCAGTATTTT.

Turning to this clone: Germline is not matched at one junction end, which may reflect a read error. This rearrangement joins TRBV5-6 to TRBJ1-3; maybe TRBD1 (5 bases). From germline, CDR1 is SGHDT and CDR2 YYEEEE. The CDR3 totals 13 residues. CDR3 sequence (DNA): TGTGCCAGCAGCTTGGTCGAGGCAGGGTCCCTTGATTTT. This sequence encodes CASSLVEAGSLDF.

The chain is built from TRBV5-1 and TRBJ2-5, with 7 positions matching TRBD2. With V trimmed by 3 bases and J by 3 bases, 8 bases remained unmatched. This CDR3 region has 15 residues. Germline CDR1 reads SGHRS; CDR2 reads YFSETQ. The CDR3 DNA is TGCGCCAGCAGCTCCCCGAGCGGGACCGAAGAGACCCAGTACTTC. Encoded protein: CASSSPSGTEETQYF. Full variable domain (missing parts from reference TRBV5-1 and TRBJ2-5): KAGVTQTPRYLIKTRGQQVTLSCSPISGHRSVSWYQQTPGQGLQFLFEYFSETQRNKGNFPGRFSGRQFSNSRSEMNVSTLELGDSALYLCASSSPSGTEETQYFGPGTRLLVL.